The T cell receptor beta chain under discussion was sequenced for a study of graft-versus-host responses after intestinal transplantation. Study overall: Isolated intestinal, liver-intestinal, or multivisceral transplants had been given to the recipients. Following induction with anti-thymocyte globulin, all recipients were given tacrolimus and steroids for approximately three years. General study points: Maximum circulating GvH clone levels tracked with early post-transplant HvG decreases.

In germline, CDR1 is MDHEN, CDR2 SYDVKM. The V and J ends lost 5 bases and 7 bases respectively, with 21 bases between them. This CDR3 has 16 residues. Produced via immunoSEQ multiplex PCR; TCRdb's table is partial and in-frame only. Of around 67,000 clones listed, over 75% were seen once; the top ten hold 0.39%. Concerning this clone: Antigen unknown.

This chain links TRBV28 with TRBJ1-5, with TRBD1 as a possible D gene (5 bases). The TCR comes from a human donor who was the organ donor for an intestinal transplant. The starting material was unstimulated CD4+ T cells sorted from spleen or lymph node cells, obtained before transplant. The CDR3 sequence: CASSPAGGQGGQPQHF. The DNA of the CDR3 is TGTGCCAGCAGTCCCGCCGGGGGTCAGGGCGGCCAGCCCCAGCATTTT.